Listed below are T cell receptor beta chains from one sample, sequenced in a study of T cell responses to AZD1222 COVID-19 vaccine. Here immunoSEQ multiplex PCR was the method, and the copy in TCRdb shows in-frame clones only, minus some. This sample yields about 190,000 clones, of which 90% to 95% are seen a single time; 7% to 9.5% belongs to the top ten. Source: peripheral blood, taken on day 0 of AZD1222 vaccination. The receptors originated from an adult in good health. CDR3s include the opening cysteine and the closing phenylalanine or tryptophan. The D gene is left open where the match is weak. Only some rows state a clone size, as once, few, many or a class for expanded clones.

TRBV2	TRBJ1-4	.	.	TGTGCCACGATCCGCCCAGGGGAAGAACTGTTTTTT	CATIRPGEELFF
TRBV29-1	TRBJ2-3	TRBD2	.	TGCAGCGTCGATAGCGGGAGCCATACAGATACGCAGTATTTT	CSVDSGSHTDTQYF
TRBV19	TRBJ2-2	.	.	TGTGCCAGTACCTTGGCGGACACCGGGGAGCTGTTTTTT	CASTLADTGELFF
TRBV28	TRBJ1-1	.	.	TGTGCCAGCAGTTTTTGGAGGCAGAACACTGAAGCTTTCTTT	CASSFWRQNTEAFF
TRBV28	TRBJ1-6	.	once	TGTGCCAGCAGTCTTCCCTACAGCTCCTATAATTCACCCCTCCACTTT	CASSLPYSSYNSPLHF
TRBV2	TRBJ1-2	TRBD1	.	TGTGCCAGCAGTACCTCAGGGACAGGGATATATGGCTACACCTTC	CASSTSGTGIYGYTF
TRBV4-1	TRBJ2-1	TRBD2	.	TGCGCCAGCAGCCAAGTAAGCGGGAGGTCCTACAATGAGCAGTTCTTC	CASSQVSGRSYNEQFF
TRBV27	TRBJ2-7	.	.	TGTGCCAGCAGTCCGCGCGGGCCTCGCTCCTACGAGCAGTACTTC	CASSPRGPRSYEQYF
TRBV9	TRBJ1-2	.	.	TGTGCCAGCAGCGTAGCGGGGAAGAACTATGGCTACACCTTC	CASSVAGKNYGYTF
TRBV18	TRBJ1-3	.	once	TGTGCCAGCTCGGGGATAGAGGGAAACACCATATATTTT	CASSGIEGNTIYF
TRBV5-1	TRBJ2-7	.	.	TGCGCCAGCAGCTTGGCAGGGTTCACGCGGGAGCAGTACTTC	CASSLAGFTREQYF
TRBV10-3	TRBJ1-3	.	.	TGTGCCATCGCCCGCGCTGGGAACACCATATATTTT	CAIARAGNTIYF
TRBV7-9	TRBJ2-1	.	.	TGTGCCAGCAGCTTAGGTGGGGGGCTTAACAATGAGCAGTTCTTC	CASSLGGGLNNEQFF
TRBV7-3	TRBJ2-2	.	.	TGTGCCAGCAGCTCACCGAACACCGGGGAGCTGTTTTTT	CASSSPNTGELFF
TRBV12-5	TRBJ2-1	TRBD2	.	TGTGCTAGTGGTCTGTTTACTAGCGGCTCCTACAATGAGCAGTTCTTC	CASGLFTSGSYNEQFF
TRBV4-3	TRBJ2-3	.	.	TGCGCCAGCAGCCAGAAGACGATTACAGATACGCAGTATTTT	CASSQKTITDTQYF
TRBV4-2	TRBJ2-1	TRBD2	.	TGTGCCAGCAGCCAAGAGGACGCGGGAGTAGTGGGTGAGCAGTTCTTC	CASSQEDAGVVGEQFF
TRBV6-1	TRBJ1-1	.	.	TGTGCCAGCAGTGAGTACACCGCGGTCGCTTTCTTT	CASSEYTAVAFF
TRBV6-2/TRBV6-3	TRBJ2-1	.	.	TGTGCCAGCAGTCTAGCGCCCAGCTCCTACAATGAGCAGTTCTTC	CASSLAPSSYNEQFF
TRBV15	TRBJ2-3	TRBD1	.	TGTGCCACCAGCAGAGACCAAAGGGGGCCCACAGATACGCAGTATTTT	CATSRDQRGPTDTQYF
TRBV6-2/TRBV6-3	TRBJ2-1	TRBD2	.	TGTGCCAGCAGTTACTCGACTAGCGGCGGCTATGAGCAGTTCTTC	CASSYSTSGGYEQFF
TRBV6-5	TRBJ1-1	.	.	TGTGCCAGCAGTACCACAGGGTTGCCTGAAGCTTTCTTT	CASSTTGLPEAFF